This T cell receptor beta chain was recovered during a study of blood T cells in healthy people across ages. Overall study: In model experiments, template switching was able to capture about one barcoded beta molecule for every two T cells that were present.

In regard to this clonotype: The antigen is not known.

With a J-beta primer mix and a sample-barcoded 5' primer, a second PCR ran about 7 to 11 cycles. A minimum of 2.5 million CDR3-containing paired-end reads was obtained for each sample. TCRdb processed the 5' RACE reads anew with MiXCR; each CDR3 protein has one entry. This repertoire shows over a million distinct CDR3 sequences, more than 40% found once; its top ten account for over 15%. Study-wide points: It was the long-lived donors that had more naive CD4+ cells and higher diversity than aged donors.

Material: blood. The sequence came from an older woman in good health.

The CDR3, as DNA: TGCGCCAGCAGCTTGACCGACCGCAACTATGGCTACACCTTC. This encodes CASSLTDRNYGYTF. The chain couples TRBV5-1 to TRBJ1-2, with no clear D. V was cut by 1 base and J by 2 bases, with 9 bases left in between. Germline assignment: CDR1 SGHRS and CDR2 YFSETQ. The CDR3 spans 14 residues.